This T cell receptor beta chain was recovered during a study of blood T cell repertoires in COVID-19 (dated by TCRdb to between 2020 and 2021). Study-wide context: Collaborator samples came from the United States, Italy and Spain and covered acute and convalescent phases of COVID-19. The dataset comprised deeply sampled blood TCRbeta repertoires from subjects exposed to, actively infected with, or recovered from COVID-19. A freely available public database, intended as a resource for researchers studying the immune response to SARS-CoV-2, is where the repertoires were released. Samples were obtained from the ongoing ImmuneRACE study (first 160 participants) and from over 1,000 subjects provided by 6 global collaborators. The prospective study material was composed of cDNA or gDNA derived from T cells, B-cell-depleted T cells, or PBMCs. A de-identified subject ID, COVID-19 status, age in years and sex were almost always included in the sample metadata. Where HLA class I and class II types were available, the types were taken from metadata supplied by the sample provider, not from assay-based typing.

TCRbeta CDR3 regions were amplified from genomic DNA using the immunoSEQ Assay, a bias-controlled multiplex PCR. Processing in the source paper ran as follows. The number of nucleated cells in each sample was estimated by amplification of reference gene primers within the assay. To quantify the absolute abundance of each unique TCRbeta CDR3 rearrangement, sequence reads were collapsed and filtered. For each sample, productive Simpson clonality was calculated as the square root of Simpson's diversity index over productive rearrangements. Entries here come from immuneACCESS through TCRdb and include only in-frame sequences with V and J called. Some clones fail to appear in such tables; in the studies checked, an unresolved V gene covers under half of the shortfall, and the cause of the remainder is unknown. V, J and clone size are taken as reported in that table, and D and trimming were inferred from the DNA itself. The sample includes about 390,000 clones, with more than 70% observed a single time. The ten largest account for 2% to 2.5% of the sample.

Trimming costs V 7 bases and J 1 base, and their ends lie 10 bases apart. The CDR3, from cysteine to phenylalanine, totals 12 residues. The entry retains the CDR3 DNA only, 36 bases that are in frame from base 1. Sequences SQVTM (CDR1) and ANQGSEA (CDR2) are obtained from the germline V gene. In Seattle, one collaborating source enrolled patients while the infection was active and tracked those patients longitudinally over the course of disease. The collaborating institutions used their own protocols to collect whole blood in K2EDTA tubes. Collaborator samples were shipped for TCRbeta analysis as frozen whole blood, isolated PBMCs, or DNA extracted from either sample type. A remark on this clone: The antigen it recognizes is unknown. No per-base quality is available; no much larger clone lies one base away.

The full study reports these points: The quantity of clinical and demographic metadata differed by source and by participant and was supplied without curation.

The receptor's source is a woman aged 55-75 years with COVID-19, enrolled during active disease. The sequenced material came from peripheral blood. This chain is built from TRBV29-1 and TRBJ1-1; 5 matching bases give a weak D call of TRBD1. CDR3 loop: CSDRTPNTEAFF. The nucleotide sequence reads TGCAGCGATCGGACACCGAACACTGAAGCTTTCTTT.